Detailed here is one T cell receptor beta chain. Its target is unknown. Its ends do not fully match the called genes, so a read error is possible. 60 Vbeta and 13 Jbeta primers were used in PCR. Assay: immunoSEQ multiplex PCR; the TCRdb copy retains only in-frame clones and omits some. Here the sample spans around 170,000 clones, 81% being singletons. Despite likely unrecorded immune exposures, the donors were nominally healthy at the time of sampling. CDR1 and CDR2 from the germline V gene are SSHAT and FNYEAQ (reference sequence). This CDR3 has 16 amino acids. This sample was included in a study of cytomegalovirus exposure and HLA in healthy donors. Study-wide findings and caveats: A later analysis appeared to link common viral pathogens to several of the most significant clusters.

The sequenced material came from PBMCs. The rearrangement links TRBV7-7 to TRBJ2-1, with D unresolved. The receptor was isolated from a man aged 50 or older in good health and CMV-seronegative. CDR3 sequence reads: CASSFRGSPGWDEQFF. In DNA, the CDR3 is TGTGCTAGCAGCTTCCGAGGTAGTCCCGGCTGGGATGAGCAGTTCTTC. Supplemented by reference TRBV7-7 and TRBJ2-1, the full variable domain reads GAGVSQSPRYKVTKRGQDVTLRCDPISSHATLYWYQQALGQGPEFLTYFNYEAQPDKSGLPSDRFSAERPEGSISTLTIQRTEQRDSAMYRCASSFRGSPGWDEQFFGPGTRLTVL.